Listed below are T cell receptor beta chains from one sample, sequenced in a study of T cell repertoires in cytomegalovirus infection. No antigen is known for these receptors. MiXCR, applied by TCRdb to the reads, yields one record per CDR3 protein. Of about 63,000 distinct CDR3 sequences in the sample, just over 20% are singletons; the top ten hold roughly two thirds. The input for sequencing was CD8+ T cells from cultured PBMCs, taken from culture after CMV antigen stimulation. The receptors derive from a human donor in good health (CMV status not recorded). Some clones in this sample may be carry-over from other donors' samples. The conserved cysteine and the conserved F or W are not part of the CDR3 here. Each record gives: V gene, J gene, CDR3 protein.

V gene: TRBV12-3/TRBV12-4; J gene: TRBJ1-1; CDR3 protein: ASSLFGAVGTEAF
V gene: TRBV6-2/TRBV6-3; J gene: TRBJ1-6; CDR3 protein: ASSFGQEASPLH
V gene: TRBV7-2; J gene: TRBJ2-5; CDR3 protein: ASSLARIAGGETQY
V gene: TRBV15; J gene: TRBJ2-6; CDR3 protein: ATSRDRRGREASGANVLT
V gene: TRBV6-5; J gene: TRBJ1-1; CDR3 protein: ASSYDGVAEAF
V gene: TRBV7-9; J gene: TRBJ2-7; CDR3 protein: ASSWTGSDEQY
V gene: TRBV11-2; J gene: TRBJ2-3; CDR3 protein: ASSLKRGDTDTQY
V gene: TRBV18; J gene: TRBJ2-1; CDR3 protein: ASSQTGTVREQF
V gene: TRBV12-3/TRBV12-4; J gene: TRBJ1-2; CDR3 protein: ASSPPGEGTYGYT
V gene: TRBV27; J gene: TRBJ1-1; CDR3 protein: ASRGQAYNTEAF
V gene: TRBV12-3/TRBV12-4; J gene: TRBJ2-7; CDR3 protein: ASRAPGQGYEQY
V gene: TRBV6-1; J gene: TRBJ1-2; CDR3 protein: ASSEAWVSSYGYT
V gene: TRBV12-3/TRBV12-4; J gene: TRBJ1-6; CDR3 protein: ASSPRGNNSPLH
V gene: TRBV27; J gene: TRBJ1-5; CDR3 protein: ASRKLTGFRSDQPQH
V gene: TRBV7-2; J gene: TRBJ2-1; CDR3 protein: ASSLAGGRMDEQF
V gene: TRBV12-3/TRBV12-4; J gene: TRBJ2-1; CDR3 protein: ASSFRQGADNEQF
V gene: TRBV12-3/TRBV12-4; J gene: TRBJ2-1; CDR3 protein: ASNPGLAGGYNEQF
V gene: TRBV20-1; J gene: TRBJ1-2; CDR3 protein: SALFDGQGFDGYT
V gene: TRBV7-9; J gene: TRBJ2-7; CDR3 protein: ASSLSSGGALNYEQY
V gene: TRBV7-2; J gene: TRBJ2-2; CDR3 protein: ASSWISHLVGELF